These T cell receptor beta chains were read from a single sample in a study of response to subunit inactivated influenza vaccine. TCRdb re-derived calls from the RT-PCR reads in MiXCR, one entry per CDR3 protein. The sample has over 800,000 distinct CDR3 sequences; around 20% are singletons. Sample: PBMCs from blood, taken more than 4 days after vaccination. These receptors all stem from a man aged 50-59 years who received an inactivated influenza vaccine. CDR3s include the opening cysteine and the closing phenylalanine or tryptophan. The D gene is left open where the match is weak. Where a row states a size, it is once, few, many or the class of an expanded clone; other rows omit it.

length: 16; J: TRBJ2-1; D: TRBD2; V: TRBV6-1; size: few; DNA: TGTGCCAGCAGTGCCCAACTAGCGGGAGGGAGGTACGAGCAGTTCTTC; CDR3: CASSAQLAGGRYEQFF
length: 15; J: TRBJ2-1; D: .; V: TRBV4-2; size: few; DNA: TGTGCCAGCAGCCAAGATCCTGGGCCTTCCAATGAGCAGTTCTTC; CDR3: CASSQDPGPSNEQFF
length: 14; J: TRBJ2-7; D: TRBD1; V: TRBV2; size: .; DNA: TGTGCCAGCGGCCAGGACAGGACCGCCTACGAGCAGTACTTC; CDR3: CASGQDRTAYEQYF
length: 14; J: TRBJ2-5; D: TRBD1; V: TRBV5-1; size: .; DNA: TGCGCCAGCAGTTCAGGGGGCGCGGAGGAGACCCAGTACTTC; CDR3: CASSSGGAEETQYF
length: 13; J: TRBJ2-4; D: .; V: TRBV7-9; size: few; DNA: TGTGCCAGCAGCCGAGGAGGACTAAACATTCAGTACTTC; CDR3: CASSRGGLNIQYF
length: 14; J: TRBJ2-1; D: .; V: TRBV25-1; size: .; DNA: TGTGCCAGCAGTGGGGGGACGCCTTACAATGAGCAGTTCTTC; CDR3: CASSGGTPYNEQFF
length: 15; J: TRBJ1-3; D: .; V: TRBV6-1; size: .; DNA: TGTGCCAGCAGTCTCGGGGCGGGGACTGGAAACACCATATATTTT; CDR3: CASSLGAGTGNTIYF
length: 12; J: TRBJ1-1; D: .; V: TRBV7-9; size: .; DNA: TGTGCCAGCAGCTTAGATGTAGGTGAAGCTTTCTTT; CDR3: CASSLDVGEAFF
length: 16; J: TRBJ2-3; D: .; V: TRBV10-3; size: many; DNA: TGTGCCATCAGTGGAAATCCACCAGGAAGTGCAGATACGCAGTATTTT; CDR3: CAISGNPPGSADTQYF
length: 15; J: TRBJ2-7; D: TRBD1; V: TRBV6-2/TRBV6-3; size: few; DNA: TGTGCCAGCAGGACAGGGACCGGGGCCCGTTACGAGCAGTACTTC; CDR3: CASRTGTGARYEQYF
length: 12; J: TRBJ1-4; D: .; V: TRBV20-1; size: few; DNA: TGCAGTGCCCAGGGGACTAATGAAAAACTGTTTTTT; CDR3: CSAQGTNEKLFF
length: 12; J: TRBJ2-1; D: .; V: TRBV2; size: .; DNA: TGTGCCAGCAGCCCCGTCAGGGTTGAGCAGTTCTTC; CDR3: CASSPVRVEQFF
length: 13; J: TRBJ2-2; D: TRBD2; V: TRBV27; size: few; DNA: TGTGCCAGCAGTTTCCGGGAGGGCGGGGAGCTGTTTTTT; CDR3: CASSFREGGELFF
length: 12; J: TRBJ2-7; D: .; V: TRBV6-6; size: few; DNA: TGTGCCAGCAGTGGTCAGGGTCGCGAGCAGTACTTC; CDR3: CASSGQGREQYF
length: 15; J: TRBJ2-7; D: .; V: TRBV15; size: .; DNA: TGTGCCACCAGCAGAGACCCGCAGGGTCCCTACGAGCAGTACTTC; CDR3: CATSRDPQGPYEQYF
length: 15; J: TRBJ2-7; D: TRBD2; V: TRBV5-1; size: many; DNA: TGCGCCAGCAGCTTCGGACTAGCGGGAGGGCACGAGCAGTACTTC; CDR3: CASSFGLAGGHEQYF
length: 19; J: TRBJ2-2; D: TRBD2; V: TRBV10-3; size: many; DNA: TGTGCCATCAGTGAGCCACCGGGACTAGCGGGGAAGAACACCGGGGAGCTGTTTTTT; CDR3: CAISEPPGLAGKNTGELFF
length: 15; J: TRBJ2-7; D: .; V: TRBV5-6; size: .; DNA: TGTGCCAGCAGCTTTGGGGCGGGATTTTCCTACGAGCAGTACTTC; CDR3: CASSFGAGFSYEQYF
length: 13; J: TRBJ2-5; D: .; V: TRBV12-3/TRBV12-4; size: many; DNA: TGTGCCAGCAGTTCCTCCAGGGTGGAGACCCAGTACTTC; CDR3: CASSSSRVETQYF
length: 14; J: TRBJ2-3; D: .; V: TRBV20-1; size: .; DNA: TGCAGTGCAACCAGAGGTCTGGGCTCAGATACGCAGTATTTT; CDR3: CSATRGLGSDTQYF
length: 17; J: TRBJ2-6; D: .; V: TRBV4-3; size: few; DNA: TGCGCCAGCAGCCAATTCGAAGGGGCCTCTGGGGCCAACGTCCTGACTTTC; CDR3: CASSQFEGASGANVLTF
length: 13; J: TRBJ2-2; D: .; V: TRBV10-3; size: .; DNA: TGTGCCATCAGTGAAAGGGAGGTCGGGGAGCTGTTTTTT; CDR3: CAISEREVGELFF